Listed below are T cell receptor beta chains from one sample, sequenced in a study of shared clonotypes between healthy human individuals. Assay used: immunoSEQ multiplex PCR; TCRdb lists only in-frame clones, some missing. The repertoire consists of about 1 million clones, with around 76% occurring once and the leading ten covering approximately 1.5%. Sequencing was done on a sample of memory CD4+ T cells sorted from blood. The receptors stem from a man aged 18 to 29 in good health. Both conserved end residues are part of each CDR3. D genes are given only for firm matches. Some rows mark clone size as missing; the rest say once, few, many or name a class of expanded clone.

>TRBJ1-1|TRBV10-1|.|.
TGCGCCAGCAGCCCGGGTGGTGGTGTGACTGAAGCTTTCTTT
CASSPGGGVTEAFF
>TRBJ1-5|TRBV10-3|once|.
TGTGCCATCAGTGAGTCGACGACAGGCGGGAATCAGCCCCAGCATTTT
CAISESTTGGNQPQHF
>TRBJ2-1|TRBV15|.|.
TGTGCCACCAGCAGAGATACAGTCGCAGCCTACAATGAGCAGTTCTTC
CATSRDTVAAYNEQFF
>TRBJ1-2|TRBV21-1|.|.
TGTGCCAGCAGCAAAGATCAACAGGGGACAGGCAACTATGGCTACACCTTC
CASSKDQQGTGNYGYTF
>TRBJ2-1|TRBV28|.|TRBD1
TGTGCCAGCAGTCTCCGGACAGGGGGGGTCAATGAGCAGTTCTTC
CASSLRTGGVNEQFF
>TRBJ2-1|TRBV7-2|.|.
TGTGCCAGCAGCTTAAGTTCAAATACGGGGTACGGTGAGCAGTTCTTC
CASSLSSNTGYGEQFF
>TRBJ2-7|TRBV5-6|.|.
TGTGCCAGCAGCTCCCTACTTGACGAGCAGTACTTC
CASSSLLDEQYF
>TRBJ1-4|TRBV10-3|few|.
TGTGCCATCAGTGACGGAGCGGCAACTAATGAAAAACTGTTTTTT
CAISDGAATNEKLFF
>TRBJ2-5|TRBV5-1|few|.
TGCGCCAGCAGCTTGTCCGGCAGGGCGATGGGAGAGACCCAGTACTTC
CASSLSGRAMGETQYF
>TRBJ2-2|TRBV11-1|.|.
TGTGCCAGCAGCTTAGAGGTGTGGACATCTAACACCGGGGAGCTGTTTTTT
CASSLEVWTSNTGELFF
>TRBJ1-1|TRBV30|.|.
TGTGCCTGGACAAGGGATACTGAAGCTTTCTTT
CAWTRDTEAFF
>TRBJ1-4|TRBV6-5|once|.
TGTGCCAGCAGGTTCCATGGGGGTAATGAAAAACTGTTTTTT
CASRFHGGNEKLFF